This entry concerns a single TCR beta chain. Its antigen is unidentified. At the DNA level, this CDR3 is encoded by other sequences in the same sample as well. CDR3 size: 12 residues. The V end lost 2 bases, the J end lost 7 bases, and 8 bases lay between the germline ends. The germline CDR1 and CDR2 sequences are MNHNY and SVGAGI (reference sequence). Measured with immunoSEQ multiplex PCR; TCRdb has only the in-frame clones, and not every one. The table records approximately 82,000 clones, roughly 93% of them present only once. The source of the sample is a study of Tregs in tolerant kidney transplant recipients. Overall study findings and caveats: The small number of patients limits these findings pending further validation. No direct test of biological reproducibility was done here. Antigen-driven expansion was suggested because donor-specific Tregs expanded more than all Tregs in tolerant patients.

Recipients received nonmyeloablative bone marrow transplants from related graft donors, with transient mixed chimerism. Unstimulated Tregs (CD4+CD25+CD127-) and CD4+CD25- non-Tregs were sorted from PBMCs. The sequences come from CD4+ T cells from blood (PBMCs), collected 12 months after the transplant. The V and J genes are TRBV6-6 and TRBJ1-1; D remains ambiguous. The TCR was taken from a human patient who received a combined kidney and bone marrow transplant. Some T cells here may be from the graft donor. The chain's CDR3 is CASSYRQDEAFF. The CDR3 DNA reads as TGTGCCAGCAGTTACAGGCAGGATGAAGCTTTCTTT.